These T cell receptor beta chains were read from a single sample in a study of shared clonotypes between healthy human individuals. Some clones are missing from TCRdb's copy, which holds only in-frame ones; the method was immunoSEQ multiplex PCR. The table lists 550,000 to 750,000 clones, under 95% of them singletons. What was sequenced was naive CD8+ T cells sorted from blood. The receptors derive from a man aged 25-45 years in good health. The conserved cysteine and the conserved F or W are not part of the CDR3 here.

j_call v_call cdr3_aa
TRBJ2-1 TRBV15 ATSGTGTSNHEQF
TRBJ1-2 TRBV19 ASSIGTVPSYT
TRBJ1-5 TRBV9 ASSAGSYNQPQH
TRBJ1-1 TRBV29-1 SVDGGNGPEAF
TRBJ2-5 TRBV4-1 ASSHIAGVETQY
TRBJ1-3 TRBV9 ASSVEGTPGNTIY
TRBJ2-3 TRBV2 ASSHEVGQITDTQY
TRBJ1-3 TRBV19 ASSEHWTAGNTIY
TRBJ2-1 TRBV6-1 ASSEGGIGMVSRDPNEQF
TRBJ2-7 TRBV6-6 ASSPTSSYEQY
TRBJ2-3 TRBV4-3 ASSQDGTGYDTDTQY
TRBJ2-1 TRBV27 ASSPTASSYNEQF
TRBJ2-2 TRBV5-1 ASSSTQKLLAGDPGELF
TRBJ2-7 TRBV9 ASSPPLAEFYEQY
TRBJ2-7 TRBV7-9 ASSLAGQNYEQY
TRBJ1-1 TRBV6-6 ASKPGRNTEAF
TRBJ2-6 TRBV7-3 ASSLNEGSGANVLT
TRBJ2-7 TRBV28 ASSFGRLAGDEQY
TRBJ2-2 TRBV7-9 ASSATSGSSGELF
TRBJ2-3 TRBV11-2 ASSLVLLDTQY
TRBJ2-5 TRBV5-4 ASNNEQETQY
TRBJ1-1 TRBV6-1 ASSVDRGENTEAF
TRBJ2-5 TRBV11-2 ASSSFPGAETQY
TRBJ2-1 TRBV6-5 AIGSYNEQF
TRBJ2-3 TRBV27 ASSLFLAGGGDTQY
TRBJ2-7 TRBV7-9 ASSSALTHEQY
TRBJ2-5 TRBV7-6 ASSPNRGQETQY
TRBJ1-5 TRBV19 ASSSRNQPQH
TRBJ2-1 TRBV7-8 ASSLGFSGPLHNEQF
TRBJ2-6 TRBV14 ASMRGDPDSGANVLT
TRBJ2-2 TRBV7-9 ASSLFPQGGAGELF
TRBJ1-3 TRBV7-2 ASSYRPLANTIY
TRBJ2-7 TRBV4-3 ASSQDSSHRGDEQY
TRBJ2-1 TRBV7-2 ASSLDRGLNEQF
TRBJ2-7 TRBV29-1 SVTQTGYYEQY
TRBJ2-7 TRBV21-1 ASSKVGLGTGFYEQY
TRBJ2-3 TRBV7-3 ASSRGQDSTDTQY
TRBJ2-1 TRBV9 ASSEAGNEQF
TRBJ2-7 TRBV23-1 ASSPALGPRSIYEQY
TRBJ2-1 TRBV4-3 ASSQAGQGETEQF
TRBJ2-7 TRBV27 ASSLLFGQSYEQY
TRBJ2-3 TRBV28 ASSLFLAESTDTQY
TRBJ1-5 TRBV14 ASSQVLRGRWGNQPQH
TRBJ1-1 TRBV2 ASPPGVNTEAF
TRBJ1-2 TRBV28 ASSNQGYYGYT
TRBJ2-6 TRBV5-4 ASSPLGSGANVLT
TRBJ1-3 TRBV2 ASTPGASSGNTIY
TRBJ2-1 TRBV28 ASSRPGTGVEQF
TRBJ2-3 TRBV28 ASSPDPHREITDTQY
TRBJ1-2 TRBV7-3 ASSLVQDRGDYGYT
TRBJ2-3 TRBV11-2 ASRSDHTDTQY
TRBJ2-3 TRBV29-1 SVEDPVGTSGSSTDTQY
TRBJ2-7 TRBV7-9 ASSLEHEQY
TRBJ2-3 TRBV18 ASSSTDGDTDTQY
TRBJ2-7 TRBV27 ASSPGPSRQGWYEQY